Listed below are T cell receptor beta chains from one sample, sequenced in a study of T cell changes during pregnancy in multiple sclerosis. Some clones are missing from TCRdb's copy, which holds only in-frame ones; the method was immunoSEQ multiplex PCR. The sample has around 57,000 clones, 75% to 95% seen once; the top ten hold roughly 2%. The source was peripheral blood, collected in the third trimester of pregnancy. These receptors all stem from a female donor in good health, enrolled as a control in a pregnancy study. Each CDR3 is given with its conserved first and last residue. A D gene is named only where the DNA matches it firmly. Clone sizes are given selectively: once, few, many, or a class where the clone is expanded.

size	V	D	length	J	CDR3	DNA
-	TRBV9	TRBD2	18	TRBJ2-1	CASSVGRAGTSSYNEQFF	TGTGCCAGCAGCGTAGGCCGAGCGGGAACGAGCTCCTACAATGAGCAGTTCTTC
-	TRBV30	-	13	TRBJ1-4	CAWRRRNNEKLFF	TGTGCCTGGAGGCGGAGGAATAATGAAAAACTGTTTTTT
-	TRBV11-2	-	14	TRBJ2-7	CASSQTGQPYEQYF	TGTGCCAGCAGCCAAACCGGACAACCCTACGAGCAGTACTTC
-	TRBV6-6	TRBD2	16	TRBJ2-5	CASSYRLAGAQETQYF	TGTGCCAGCAGTTACAGACTAGCGGGTGCCCAAGAGACCCAGTACTTC
-	TRBV5-1	TRBD1	16	TRBJ1-3	CASSLTGANSGNTIYF	TGCGCCAGCAGCTTGACAGGGGCCAACTCTGGAAACACCATATATTTT
-	TRBV9	TRBD2	15	TRBJ2-7	CASSGLAGGGGEQYF	TGTGCCAGCAGCGGACTAGCGGGAGGAGGTGGCGAGCAGTACTTC
-	TRBV5-4	-	13	TRBJ1-2	CASSSSWSGGYTF	TGTGCCAGCAGCTCCTCCTGGTCGGGGGGCTACACCTTC
-	TRBV5-6	-	14	TRBJ1-4	CASSFGQGGGKLFF	TGTGCCAGCAGCTTTGGGCAGGGCGGGGGGAAACTGTTTTTT
few	TRBV14	TRBD1	15	TRBJ1-1	CASSQVKGANTEAFF	TGTGCCAGCAGCCAAGTTAAGGGGGCAAACACTGAAGCTTTCTTT
-	TRBV7-9	TRBD1	17	TRBJ2-5	CASSSRGTGPKQETQYF	TGTGCCAGCAGCTCTAGGGGGACAGGCCCTAAACAAGAGACCCAGTACTTC
-	TRBV2	TRBD2	15	TRBJ2-3	CASSPSGGAWDTQYF	TGTGCCAGCAGTCCTAGCGGGGGGGCCTGGGATACGCAGTATTTT
-	TRBV19	TRBD2	14	TRBJ2-7	CASSEDGGGGEQYF	TGTGCCAGTAGTGAGGACGGCGGGGGGGGCGAGCAGTACTTC
-	TRBV29-1	TRBD1	12	TRBJ2-7	CSVADQGDEQYF	TGCAGCGTCGCCGACCAGGGGGACGAGCAGTACTTC
-	TRBV7-9	TRBD1	14	TRBJ2-2	CASSHTGGTGELFF	TGTGCCAGCAGCCATACAGGGGGTACCGGGGAGCTGTTTTTT
-	TRBV5-1	TRBD1	16	TRBJ2-3	CASSLDGQAHTDTQYF	TGCGCCAGCAGCTTGGATGGACAGGCGCACACAGATACGCAGTATTTT
-	TRBV27	TRBD2	12	TRBJ2-3	CASTSGYDTQYF	TGTGCCAGCACTAGCGGGTATGATACGCAGTATTTT